Given below is one T cell receptor beta chain in context. Its antigen is unidentified. The data were obtained in a study of T cells after posttransplantation cyclophosphamide. This related bone marrow graft donor gave peripheral blood on the day of marrow donation. The V end lost 1 base, the J end lost 4 bases, and 11 bases lay between the germline ends. The CDR3 has 14 residues. Germline V gene sequence: CDR1 LNHDA, CDR2 SQIVND (reference sequence). Study-level findings and limits: Blood and skin or GI T cell repertoires showed limited TRB overlap.

Assay: immunoSEQ multiplex PCR; the TCRdb copy retains only in-frame clones and omits some. The profile shows approximately 2,000 clones, about 93% of them singletons. This TCR was sampled from a woman aged 60 to 75 in good health, CMV-negative, and a related stem cell transplant donor. The chain uses TRBV19 and TRBJ2-7; D perhaps matches TRBD2 (6 bases). Sequencing input: naive CD8+ T cells sorted from PBMCs. The CDR3 spells CASSIAGRSYEQYF. DNA of the CDR3: TGTGCCAGTAGTATAGCCGGGAGAAGTTACGAGCAGTACTTC.